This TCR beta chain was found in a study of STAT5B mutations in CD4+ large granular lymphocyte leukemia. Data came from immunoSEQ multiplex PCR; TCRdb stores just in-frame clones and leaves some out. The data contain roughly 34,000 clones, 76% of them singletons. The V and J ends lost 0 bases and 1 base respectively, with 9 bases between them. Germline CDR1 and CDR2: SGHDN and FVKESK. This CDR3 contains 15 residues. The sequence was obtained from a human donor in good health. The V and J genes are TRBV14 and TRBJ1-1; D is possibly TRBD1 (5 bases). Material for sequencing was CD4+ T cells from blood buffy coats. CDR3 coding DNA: TGTGCCAGCAGCCAAGAAACGGGGGGGAACACTGAAGCTTTCTTT. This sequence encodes CASSQETGGNTEAFF.